This TCR beta chain was found in a study of cytomegalovirus exposure and HLA in healthy donors. Amplification used 60 Vbeta primers and 13 Jbeta primers. Sequenced by immunoSEQ multiplex PCR; TCRdb stores in-frame clones only, minus some. The sample yields around 150,000 clones, approximately 70% seen once. Germline V gene lookup returns CDR1 SGHTA and CDR2 FQGNSA. With V trimmed by 5 bases and J by 7 bases, 4 bases remained unmatched. The CDR3 spans 13 residues. The chain recombines TRBV7-2 with TRBJ1-5; the match to TRBD1 covers 8 bases. The clonotype originates from a middle-aged man in good health and CMV-seropositive. Sequencing was done on a sample of PBMCs. The CDR3 spells CASSPDRDQPQHF. As DNA, the CDR3 is TGTGCCAGCAGCCCGGACAGGGACCAGCCCCAGCATTTT. Full variable domain (missing parts from reference TRBV7-2 and TRBJ1-5): GAGVSQSPSNKVTEKGKDVELRCDPISGHTALYWYRQSLGQGLEFLIYFQGNSAPDKSGLPSDRFSAERTGGSVSTLTIQRTQQEDSAVYLCASSPDRDQPQHFGDGTRLSIL.